The 2 T cell receptor beta chains below all came from one sample that was sequenced in a study of STAT5B mutations in CD4+ large granular lymphocyte leukemia. The data were produced by immunoSEQ multiplex PCR, yet TCRdb's version contains in-frame clones alone and is incomplete. The table includes under 35,000 clones, 70% to 80% detected once. Sample: CD4+ T cells from blood buffy coats. These receptors originate from a human donor in good health.

The chain joins TRBV15 to TRBJ2-3, with no clear D. Trimming stripped 0 bases from V and 6 bases from J, with 7 bases between. CDR1 is LNHNV, CDR2 YYDKDF, per germline (reference sequence). The CDR3 has 13 amino acids. DNA for the CDR3: TGTGCCACCAGCAGAGATCCCGGGGATACGCAGTATTTT. This sequence encodes CATSRDPGDTQYF.

The V gene is TRBV6-1, the J gene TRBJ2-7, with a tentative D call TRBD2 (6 bases). V was shortened by 0 bases and J by 0 bases, with 12 bases between the two germline ends. Germline V gene sequence: CDR1 MNHNS, CDR2 SASEGT. CDR3 length equals 16 residues. The CDR3 DNA reads TGTGCCAGCAGTGAAGCCCAGGCCGGGAGCTCCTACGAGCAGTACTTC. It yields the protein CASSEAQAGSSYEQYF.